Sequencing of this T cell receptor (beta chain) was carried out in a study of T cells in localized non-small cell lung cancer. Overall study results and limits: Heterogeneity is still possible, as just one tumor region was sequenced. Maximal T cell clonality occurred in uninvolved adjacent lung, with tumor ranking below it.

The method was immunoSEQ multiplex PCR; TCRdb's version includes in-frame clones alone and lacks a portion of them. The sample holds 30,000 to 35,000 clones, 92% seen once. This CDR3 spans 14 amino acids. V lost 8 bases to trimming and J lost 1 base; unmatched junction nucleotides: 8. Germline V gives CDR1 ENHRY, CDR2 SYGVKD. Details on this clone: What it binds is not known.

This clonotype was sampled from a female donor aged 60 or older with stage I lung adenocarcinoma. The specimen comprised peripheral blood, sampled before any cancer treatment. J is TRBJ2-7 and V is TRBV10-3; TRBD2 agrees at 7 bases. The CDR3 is CAIEEGGGSYEQYF. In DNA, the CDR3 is TGTGCCATCGAAGAGGGCGGGGGTTCCTACGAGCAGTACTTC.